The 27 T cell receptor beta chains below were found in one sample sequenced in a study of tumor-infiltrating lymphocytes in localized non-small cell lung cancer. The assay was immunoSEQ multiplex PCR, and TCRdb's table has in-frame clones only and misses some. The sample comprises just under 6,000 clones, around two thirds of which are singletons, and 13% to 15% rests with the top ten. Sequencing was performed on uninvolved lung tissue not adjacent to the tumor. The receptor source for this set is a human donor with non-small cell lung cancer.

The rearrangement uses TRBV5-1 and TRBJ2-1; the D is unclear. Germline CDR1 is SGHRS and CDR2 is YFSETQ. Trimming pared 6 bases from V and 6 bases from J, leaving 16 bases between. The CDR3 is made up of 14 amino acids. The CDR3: CASTVAELRNEQFF. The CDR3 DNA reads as TGCGCCAGCACCGTCGCTGAGCTACGCAATGAGCAGTTCTTC. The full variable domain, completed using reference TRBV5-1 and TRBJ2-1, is KAGVTQTPRYLIKTRGQQVTLSCSPISGHRSVSWYQQTPGQGLQFLFEYFSETQRNKGNFPGRFSGRQFSNSRSEMNVSTLELGDSALYLCASTVAELRNEQFFGPGTRLTVL.

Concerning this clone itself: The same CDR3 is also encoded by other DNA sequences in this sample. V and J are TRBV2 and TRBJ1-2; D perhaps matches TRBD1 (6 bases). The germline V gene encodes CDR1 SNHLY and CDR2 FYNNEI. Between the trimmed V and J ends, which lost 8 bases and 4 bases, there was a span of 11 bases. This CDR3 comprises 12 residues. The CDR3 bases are TGTGCCAGCTCAGGGGATAGCTATGGCTACACCTTC. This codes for CASSGDSYGYTF. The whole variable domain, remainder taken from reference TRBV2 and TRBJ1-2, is EPEVTQTPSHQVTQMGQEVILRCVPISNHLYFYWYRQILGQKVEFLVSFYNNEISEKSEIFDDQFSVERPDGSNFTLKIRSTKLEDSAMYFCASSGDSYGYTFGSGTRLTVV.

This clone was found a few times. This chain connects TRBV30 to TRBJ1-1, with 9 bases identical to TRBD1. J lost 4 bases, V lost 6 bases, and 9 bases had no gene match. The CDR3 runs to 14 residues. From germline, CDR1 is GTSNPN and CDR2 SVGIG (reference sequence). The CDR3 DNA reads TGTGCCTGTACCAACAGGGGGCTCGTCACTGAAGCTTTCTTT. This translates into CACTNRGLVTEAFF. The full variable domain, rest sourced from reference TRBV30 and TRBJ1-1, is SQTIHQWPATLVQPVGSPLSLECTVEGTSNPNLYWYRQAAGRGLQLLFYSVGIGQISSEVPQNLSASRPQDRQFILSSKKLLLSDSGFYLCACTNRGLVTEAFFGQGTRLTVV.

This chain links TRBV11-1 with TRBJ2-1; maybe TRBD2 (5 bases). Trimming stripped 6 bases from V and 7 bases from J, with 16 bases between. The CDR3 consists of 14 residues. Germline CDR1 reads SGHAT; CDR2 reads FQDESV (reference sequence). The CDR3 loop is CASSIEGSGNEQFF. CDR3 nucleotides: TGTGCCAGCAGTATAGAGGGTTCGGGAAATGAGCAGTTCTTC.

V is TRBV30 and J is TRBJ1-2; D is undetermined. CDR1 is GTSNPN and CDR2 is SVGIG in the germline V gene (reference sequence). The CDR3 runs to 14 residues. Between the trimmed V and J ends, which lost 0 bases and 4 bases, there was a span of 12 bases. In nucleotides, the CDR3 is TGTGCCTGGAGTGTACAGACACCTAGCTATGGCTACACCTTC. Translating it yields CAWSVQTPSYGYTF.

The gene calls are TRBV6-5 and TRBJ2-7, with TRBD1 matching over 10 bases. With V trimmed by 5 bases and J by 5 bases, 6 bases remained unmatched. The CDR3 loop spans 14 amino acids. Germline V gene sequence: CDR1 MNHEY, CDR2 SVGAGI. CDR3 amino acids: CASSPWDRGHEQYF. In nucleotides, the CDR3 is TGTGCCAGCAGTCCTTGGGACAGGGGACACGAGCAGTACTTC.

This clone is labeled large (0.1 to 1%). CDR3 residues: CASRAGYEQYF. CDR3 sequence (DNA): TGTGCCAGCAGAGCTGGATACGAGCAGTACTTC. The chain is built from TRBV27 and TRBJ2-7; D unresolved. The CDR3 contains 11 residues. Germline V gives CDR1 MNHEY, CDR2 SMNVEV (reference sequence). The V end was cut by 6 bases, the J end by 4 bases, with 7 bases between.

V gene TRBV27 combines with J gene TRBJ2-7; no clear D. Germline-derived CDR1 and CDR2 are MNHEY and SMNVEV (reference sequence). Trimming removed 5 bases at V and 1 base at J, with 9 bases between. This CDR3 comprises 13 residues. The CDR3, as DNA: TGTGCCAGCAGTCCCCCTTTGTCCTACGAGCAGTACTTC. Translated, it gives CASSPPLSYEQYF.

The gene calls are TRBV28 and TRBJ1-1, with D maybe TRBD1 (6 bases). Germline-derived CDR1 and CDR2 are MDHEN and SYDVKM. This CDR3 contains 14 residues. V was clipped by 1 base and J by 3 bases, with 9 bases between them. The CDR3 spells CASSLYRTDTEAFF. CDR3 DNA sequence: TGTGCCAGCAGTTTATACAGGACAGACACTGAAGCTTTCTTT. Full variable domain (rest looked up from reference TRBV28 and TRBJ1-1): DVKVTQSSRYLVKRTGEKVFLECVQDMDHENMFWYRQDPGLGLRLIYFSYDVKMKEKGDIPEGYSVSREKKERFSLILESASTNQTSMYLCASSLYRTDTEAFFGQGTRLTVV.

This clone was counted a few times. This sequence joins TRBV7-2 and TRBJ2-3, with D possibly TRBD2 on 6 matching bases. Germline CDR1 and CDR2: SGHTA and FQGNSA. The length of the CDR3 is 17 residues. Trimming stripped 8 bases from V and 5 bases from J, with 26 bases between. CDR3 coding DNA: TGTGCCAGCGTCTTGTCGGGAGTCCCTAGCTTTAGAGATACGCAGTATTTT. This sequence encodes CASVLSGVPSFRDTQYF.

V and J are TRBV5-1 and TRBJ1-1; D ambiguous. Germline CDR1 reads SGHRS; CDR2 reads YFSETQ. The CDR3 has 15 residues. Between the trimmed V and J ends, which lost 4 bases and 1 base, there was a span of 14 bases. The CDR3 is CASSPGPGTNTEAFF. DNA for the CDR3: TGCGCCAGCAGCCCCGGGCCGGGCACGAACACTGAAGCTTTCTTT.

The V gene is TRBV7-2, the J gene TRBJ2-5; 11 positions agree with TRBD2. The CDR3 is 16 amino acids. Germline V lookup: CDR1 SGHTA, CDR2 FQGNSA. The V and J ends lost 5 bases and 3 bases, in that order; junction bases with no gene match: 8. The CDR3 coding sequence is TGTGCCAGCAGCCGAAATAGCGGGAGGGGGGAAGAGACCCAGTACTTC. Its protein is CASSRNSGRGEETQYF. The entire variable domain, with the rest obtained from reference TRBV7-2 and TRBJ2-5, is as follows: GAGVSQSPSNKVTEKGKDVELRCDPISGHTALYWYRQSLGQGLEFLIYFQGNSAPDKSGLPSDRFSAERTGGSVSTLTIQRTQQEDSAVYLCASSRNSGRGEETQYFGPGTRLLVL.

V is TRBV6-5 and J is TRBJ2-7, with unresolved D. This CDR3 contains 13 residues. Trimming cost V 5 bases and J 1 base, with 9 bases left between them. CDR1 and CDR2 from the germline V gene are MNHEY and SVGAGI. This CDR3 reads CASSPDASYEQYF. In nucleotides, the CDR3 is TGTGCCAGCAGTCCGGACGCTTCCTACGAGCAGTACTTC.

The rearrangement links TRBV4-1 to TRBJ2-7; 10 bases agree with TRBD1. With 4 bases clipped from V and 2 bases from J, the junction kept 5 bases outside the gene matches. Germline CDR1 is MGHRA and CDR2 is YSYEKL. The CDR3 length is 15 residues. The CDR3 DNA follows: TGCGCCAGCAGCCTCGGACAGGGGGGCACCTACGAGCAGTACTTC. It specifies CASSLGQGGTYEQYF.

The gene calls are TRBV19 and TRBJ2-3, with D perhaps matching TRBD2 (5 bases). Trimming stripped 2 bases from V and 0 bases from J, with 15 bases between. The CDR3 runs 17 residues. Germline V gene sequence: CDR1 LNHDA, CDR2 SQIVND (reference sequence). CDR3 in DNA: TGTGCCAGTAGTATAAAAGGGCTAGCTCGAAGCACAGATACGCAGTATTTT. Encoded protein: CASSIKGLARSTDTQYF.

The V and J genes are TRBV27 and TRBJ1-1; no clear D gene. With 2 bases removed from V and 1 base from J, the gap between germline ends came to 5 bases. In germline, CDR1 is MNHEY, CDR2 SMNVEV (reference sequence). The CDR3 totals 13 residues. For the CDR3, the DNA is TGTGCCAGCAGTTTAATGGCGAACACTGAAGCTTTCTTT. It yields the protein CASSLMANTEAFF.

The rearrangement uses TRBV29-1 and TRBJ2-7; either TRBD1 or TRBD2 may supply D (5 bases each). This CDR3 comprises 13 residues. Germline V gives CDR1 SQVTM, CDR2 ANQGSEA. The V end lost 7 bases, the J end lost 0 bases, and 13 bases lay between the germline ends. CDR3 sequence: CSAGTVSSYEQYF. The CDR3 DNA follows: TGCAGCGCAGGGACGGTGAGCTCCTACGAGCAGTACTTC.

This chain's CDR3 is CASSQWETQYF. For the CDR3, the DNA is TGTGCCAGCAGCCAGTGGGAGACCCAGTACTTC. V usage is TRBV14 and J usage is TRBJ2-5; D gene ambiguous. The V and J ends lost 3 bases and 5 bases respectively, with 4 bases between them. The length of the CDR3 is 11 residues. Germline V gene lookup returns CDR1 SGHDN and CDR2 FVKESK.

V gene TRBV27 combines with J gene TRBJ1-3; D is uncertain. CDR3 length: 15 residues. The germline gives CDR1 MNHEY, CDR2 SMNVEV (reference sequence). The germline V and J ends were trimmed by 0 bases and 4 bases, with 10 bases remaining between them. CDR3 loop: CASSLSAGVGNTIYF. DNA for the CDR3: TGTGCCAGCAGTTTATCGGCAGGCGTGGGAAACACCATATATTTT.

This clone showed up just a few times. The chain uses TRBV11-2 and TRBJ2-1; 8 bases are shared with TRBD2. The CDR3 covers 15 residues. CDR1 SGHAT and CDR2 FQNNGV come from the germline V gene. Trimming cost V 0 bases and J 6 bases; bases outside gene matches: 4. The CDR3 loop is CASSLDGTSLNEQFF. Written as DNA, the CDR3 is TGTGCCAGCAGCTTAGATGGGACTAGTCTCAATGAGCAGTTCTTC.

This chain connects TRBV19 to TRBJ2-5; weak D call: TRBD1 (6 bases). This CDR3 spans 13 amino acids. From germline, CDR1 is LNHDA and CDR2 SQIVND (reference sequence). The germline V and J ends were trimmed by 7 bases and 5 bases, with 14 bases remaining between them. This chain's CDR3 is CASKGDMGETQYF. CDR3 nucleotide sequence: TGTGCCAGTAAGGGGGATATGGGGGAGACCCAGTACTTC.

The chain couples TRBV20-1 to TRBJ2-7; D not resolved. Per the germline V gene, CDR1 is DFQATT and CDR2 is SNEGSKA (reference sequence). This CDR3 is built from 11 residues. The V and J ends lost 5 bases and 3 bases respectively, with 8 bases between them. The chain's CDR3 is CSAREDYEQYF. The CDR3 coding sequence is TGCAGTGCTCGTGAGGACTACGAGCAGTACTTC.

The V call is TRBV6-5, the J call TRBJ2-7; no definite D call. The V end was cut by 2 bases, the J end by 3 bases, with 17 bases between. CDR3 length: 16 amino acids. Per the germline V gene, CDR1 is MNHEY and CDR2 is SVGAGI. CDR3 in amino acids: CASSYGPVPRGYEQYF. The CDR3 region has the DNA TGTGCCAGCAGTTACGGCCCGGTACCGAGAGGCTACGAGCAGTACTTC.

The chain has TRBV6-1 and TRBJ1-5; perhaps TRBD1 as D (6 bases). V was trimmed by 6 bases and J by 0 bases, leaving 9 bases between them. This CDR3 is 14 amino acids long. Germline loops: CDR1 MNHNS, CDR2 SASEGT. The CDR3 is CASRFRGSNQPQHF. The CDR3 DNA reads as TGTGCCAGCAGGTTCAGGGGTAGCAATCAGCCCCAGCATTTT.

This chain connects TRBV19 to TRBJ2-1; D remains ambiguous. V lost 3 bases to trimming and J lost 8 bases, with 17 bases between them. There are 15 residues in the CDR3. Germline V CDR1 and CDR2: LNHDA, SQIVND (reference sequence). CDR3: CASSIFRERMDEQFF. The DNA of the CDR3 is TGTGCCAGTAGTATCTTTAGGGAAAGGATGGATGAGCAGTTCTTC.

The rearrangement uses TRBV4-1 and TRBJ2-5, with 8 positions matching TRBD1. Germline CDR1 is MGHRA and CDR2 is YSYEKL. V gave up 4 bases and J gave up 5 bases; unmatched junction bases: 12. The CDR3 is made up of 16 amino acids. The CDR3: CASSLIVQGDGETQYF. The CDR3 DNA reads TGCGCCAGCAGCCTCATAGTACAGGGGGACGGCGAGACCCAGTACTTC.

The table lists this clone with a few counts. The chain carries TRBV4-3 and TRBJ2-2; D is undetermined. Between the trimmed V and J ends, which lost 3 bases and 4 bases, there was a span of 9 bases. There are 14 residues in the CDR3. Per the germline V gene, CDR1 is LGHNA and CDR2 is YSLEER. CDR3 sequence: CASSHAGFTGELFF. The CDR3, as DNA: TGCGCCAGCAGCCATGCCGGATTCACCGGGGAGCTGTTTTTT.